This T cell receptor (beta chain) is from a study of blood T cells in healthy people across ages. PCR was performed a second time for about 7 to 12 cycles using a sample-barcoded 5' primer and a J-beta primer mix. One entry per CDR3 protein results from TCRdb running MiXCR on the 5' RACE reads. The data contain 650,000 to 800,000 distinct CDR3 sequences, about 42% of them seen just once; the ten biggest clones take up under 20%. Germline CDR1 SGHRS, CDR2 YFSETQ. V trimming: 2 bases; J trimming: 4 bases; junction bases outside the gene matches: 4. CDR3 length equals 14 residues. This chain links TRBV5-1 with TRBJ2-7; 9 bases map to TRBD1. Material for sequencing was blood. The TCR originated in a man in his 60s in good health. CDR3 in amino acids: CASSFTGGRYEQYF. The CDR3 DNA is TGCGCCAGCAGCTTCACAGGGGGCAGGTACGAGCAGTACTTC.